A selection of T cell receptor beta chains follows, all from one sample in a study of cytomegalovirus exposure and HLA in healthy donors. Method: immunoSEQ multiplex PCR; TCRdb's copy keeps in-frame clones and lacks some. The sample has about 110,000 clones; under 80% are singletons. Sequenced: PBMCs. These receptor sequences come from a woman in her 40s in good health and CMV-seropositive. Both conserved end residues are part of each CDR3. A D gene is named only where the DNA matches it firmly. Only some rows state a clone size, as once, few, many or a class for expanded clones.

clone size: NA
V gene: TRBV9
J gene: TRBJ2-2
D gene: TRBD2
CDR3 protein: CASSAVSGGGGELFF
CDR3 DNA: TGTGCCAGCAGCGCCGTTAGCGGGGGAGGCGGGGAGCTGTTTTTT

clone size: NA
V gene: TRBV27
J gene: TRBJ2-1
D gene: TRBD2
CDR3 protein: CASSLLAGDSSEQFF
CDR3 DNA: TGTGCCAGCAGTTTACTAGCGGGAGATTCAAGTGAGCAGTTCTTC

clone size: NA
V gene: TRBV10-3
J gene: TRBJ2-7
D gene: TRBD1
CDR3 protein: CAISGQGGSEQYF
CDR3 DNA: TGTGCCATCTCGGGACAGGGTGGATCCGAGCAGTACTTC

clone size: NA
V gene: TRBV18
J gene: TRBJ2-1
D gene: TRBD2
CDR3 protein: CASSPPEFAGDGEQFF
CDR3 DNA: TGTGCCAGCTCACCACCTGAGTTTGCGGGGGATGGGGAGCAGTTCTTC

clone size: NA
V gene: TRBV28
J gene: TRBJ1-1
D gene: NA
CDR3 protein: CASSFEAFPENTEAFF
CDR3 DNA: TGTGCCAGCAGTTTTGAGGCATTCCCGGAGAACACTGAAGCTTTCTTT

clone size: NA
V gene: TRBV5-1
J gene: TRBJ2-5
D gene: NA
CDR3 protein: CASSAGADQETQYF
CDR3 DNA: TGCGCCAGCAGCGCGGGGGCGGACCAAGAGACCCAGTACTTC

clone size: once
V gene: TRBV7-2
J gene: TRBJ2-7
D gene: NA
CDR3 protein: CASSLRQRGEQYF
CDR3 DNA: TGTGCCAGCAGCCTCAGGCAAAGGGGGGAGCAGTACTTC

clone size: NA
V gene: TRBV28
J gene: TRBJ1-6
D gene: TRBD1
CDR3 protein: CASSIPPGQGGDGSPLHF
CDR3 DNA: TGTGCCAGCAGCATCCCTCCGGGACAGGGAGGAGATGGGTCACCCCTCCACTTT

clone size: once
V gene: TRBV5-1
J gene: TRBJ1-1
D gene: TRBD1
CDR3 protein: CASSDKLGQGVNTEAFF
CDR3 DNA: TGCGCCAGCAGCGACAAATTAGGACAGGGTGTGAACACTGAAGCTTTCTTT

clone size: NA
V gene: TRBV7-8
J gene: TRBJ1-6
D gene: NA
CDR3 protein: CASSVVVRGPTGSPLHF
CDR3 DNA: TGTGCCAGCAGCGTCGTGGTAAGAGGGCCGACGGGTTCACCCCTCCACTTT

clone size: few
V gene: TRBV5-1
J gene: TRBJ2-5
D gene: NA
CDR3 protein: CASSSQTSQETQYF
CDR3 DNA: TGCGCCAGCAGCTCCCAGACTAGCCAAGAGACCCAGTACTTC

clone size: NA
V gene: TRBV28
J gene: TRBJ2-7
D gene: NA
CDR3 protein: CASSPRGLNEQYF
CDR3 DNA: TGTGCCAGCAGTCCACGTGGGCTCAACGAGCAGTACTTC

clone size: NA
V gene: TRBV5-1
J gene: TRBJ2-5
D gene: NA
CDR3 protein: CASSLSRGGGETQYF
CDR3 DNA: TGCGCCAGCAGCTTGTCGAGGGGGGGAGGAGAGACCCAGTACTTC

clone size: few
V gene: TRBV6-1
J gene: TRBJ2-3
D gene: NA
CDR3 protein: CASSEGRGADTQYF
CDR3 DNA: TGTGCCAGCAGTGAGGGCAGGGGAGCAGATACGCAGTATTTT

clone size: NA
V gene: TRBV10-3
J gene: TRBJ2-3
D gene: NA
CDR3 protein: CAISDHSSTDTQYF
CDR3 DNA: TGTGCCATCAGTGATCATAGCAGCACAGATACGCAGTATTTT

clone size: NA
V gene: TRBV4-2
J gene: TRBJ2-3
D gene: TRBD2
CDR3 protein: CASSEYPSGEGPDTQYF
CDR3 DNA: TGTGCCAGCAGCGAGTACCCTAGCGGGGAAGGGCCAGATACGCAGTATTTT

clone size: NA
V gene: TRBV6-5
J gene: TRBJ1-2
D gene: TRBD1
CDR3 protein: CASSYSLTGLTYGYTF
CDR3 DNA: TGTGCCAGCAGTTACTCGTTGACAGGGCTGACCTATGGCTACACCTTC

clone size: NA
V gene: TRBV19
J gene: TRBJ2-6
D gene: TRBD2
CDR3 protein: CASRMRVGGAGANVLTF
CDR3 DNA: TGTGCCAGTAGGATGCGGGTTGGGGGGGCTGGGGCCAACGTCCTGACTTTC

clone size: few
V gene: TRBV10-3
J gene: TRBJ1-5
D gene: NA
CDR3 protein: CAISEGASNQPQHF
CDR3 DNA: TGTGCCATCAGTGAAGGGGCTTCCAATCAGCCCCAGCATTTT

clone size: NA
V gene: TRBV4-3
J gene: TRBJ1-2
D gene: TRBD1
CDR3 protein: CASSQGASGGNGYTF
CDR3 DNA: TGCGCCAGCAGCCAAGGGGCCTCAGGGGGCAATGGCTACACCTTC

clone size: few
V gene: TRBV19
J gene: TRBJ2-5
D gene: TRBD1
CDR3 protein: CASSPWTGEETQYF
CDR3 DNA: TGTGCCAGTAGTCCTTGGACAGGGGAAGAGACCCAGTACTTC

clone size: once
V gene: TRBV15
J gene: TRBJ1-4
D gene: TRBD1
CDR3 protein: CATRRGRTGGEKLFF
CDR3 DNA: TGTGCCACCAGACGAGGCCGGACAGGGGGAGAAAAACTGTTTTTT

clone size: NA
V gene: TRBV2
J gene: TRBJ2-1
D gene: NA
CDR3 protein: CASSETGTNNEQFF
CDR3 DNA: TGTGCCAGCAGTGAAACAGGAACTAACAATGAGCAGTTCTTC

clone size: NA
V gene: TRBV29-1
J gene: TRBJ1-4
D gene: TRBD1
CDR3 protein: CSVAGQPNEKLFF
CDR3 DNA: TGCAGCGTTGCGGGACAGCCTAATGAAAAACTGTTTTTT

clone size: NA
V gene: TRBV5-4
J gene: TRBJ2-3
D gene: TRBD2
CDR3 protein: CASSVGSGGAGQYF
CDR3 DNA: TGTGCCAGCAGCGTGGGTAGCGGGGGGGCCGGTCAGTATTTT

clone size: NA
V gene: TRBV6-5
J gene: TRBJ2-4
D gene: NA
CDR3 protein: CASSYSFGAPKNIQYF
CDR3 DNA: TGTGCCAGCAGTTACTCGTTCGGTGCCCCCAAAAACATTCAGTACTTC

clone size: NA
V gene: TRBV28
J gene: TRBJ2-1
D gene: TRBD2
CDR3 protein: CASSFRGGIRNEQFF
CDR3 DNA: TGTGCCAGCAGTTTCCGCGGGGGGATTAGGAATGAGCAGTTCTTC

clone size: NA
V gene: TRBV28
J gene: TRBJ2-3
D gene: TRBD2
CDR3 protein: CASSLGLAGGTDTQYF
CDR3 DNA: TGTGCCAGCAGTTTAGGACTAGCGGGGGGCACAGATACGCAGTATTTT

clone size: NA
V gene: TRBV5-6
J gene: TRBJ2-2
D gene: NA
CDR3 protein: CASSLVPGTGELFF
CDR3 DNA: TGTGCCAGCAGCTTGGTTCCGGGGACCGGGGAGCTGTTTTTT

clone size: NA
V gene: TRBV7-9
J gene: TRBJ2-3
D gene: NA
CDR3 protein: CSSSPRTTTDTQYF
CDR3 DNA: TGTTCCAGCAGCCCGAGGACTACCACAGATACGCAGTATTTT

clone size: NA
V gene: TRBV4-2
J gene: TRBJ2-3
D gene: TRBD2
CDR3 protein: CASSYPSGTRADTQYF
CDR3 DNA: TGTGCCAGCAGCTACCCATCCGGGACTAGAGCAGATACGCAGTATTTT

clone size: NA
V gene: TRBV12-5
J gene: TRBJ2-7
D gene: TRBD2
CDR3 protein: CASGLRLAGGYSYEQYF
CDR3 DNA: TGTGCTAGTGGCCTAAGACTAGCGGGAGGCTACTCCTACGAGCAGTACTTC

clone size: few
V gene: TRBV4-2
J gene: TRBJ1-4
D gene: TRBD1
CDR3 protein: CASSHPGQGSEKLFF
CDR3 DNA: TGTGCCAGCAGCCATCCTGGACAGGGGAGTGAAAAACTGTTTTTT

clone size: NA
V gene: TRBV29-1
J gene: TRBJ2-3
D gene: TRBD1
CDR3 protein: CSATGTVDTQYF
CDR3 DNA: TGCAGCGCGACCGGGACAGTGGATACGCAGTATTTT

clone size: few
V gene: TRBV7-9
J gene: TRBJ2-6
D gene: TRBD1
CDR3 protein: CASSSWTGLGGANVLTF
CDR3 DNA: TGTGCCAGCAGCTCGTGGACAGGGCTAGGTGGGGCCAACGTCCTGACTTTC

clone size: NA
V gene: TRBV7-8
J gene: TRBJ2-3
D gene: TRBD2
CDR3 protein: CASRPTRGSQLDTQYF
CDR3 DNA: TGTGCCAGCAGACCGACGCGGGGGAGCCAGCTAGATACGCAGTATTTT

clone size: NA
V gene: TRBV6-6
J gene: TRBJ2-2
D gene: NA
CDR3 protein: CASSRMGAGNTGELFF
CDR3 DNA: TGTGCCAGCAGCCGCATGGGGGCAGGGAACACCGGGGAGCTGTTTTTT

clone size: NA
V gene: TRBV19
J gene: TRBJ2-1
D gene: TRBD2
CDR3 protein: CASSSGLAGPQQFF
CDR3 DNA: TGTGCCAGTAGTTCGGGACTAGCGGGACCCCAGCAGTTCTTC

clone size: NA
V gene: TRBV29-1
J gene: TRBJ1-1
D gene: NA
CDR3 protein: CSVEKRLMPQAFF
CDR3 DNA: TGCAGCGTTGAAAAGAGACTCATGCCCCAAGCTTTCTTT

clone size: few
V gene: TRBV5-1
J gene: TRBJ2-1
D gene: TRBD2
CDR3 protein: CASSSPSGGGSYNEQFF
CDR3 DNA: TGCGCCAGCAGCTCGCCCAGCGGGGGGGGCTCCTACAATGAGCAGTTCTTC

clone size: NA
V gene: TRBV7-9
J gene: TRBJ2-2
D gene: NA
CDR3 protein: CASSPRAVTGELFF
CDR3 DNA: TGTGCCAGCAGCCCGAGGGCGGTCACCGGGGAGCTGTTTTTT

clone size: few
V gene: TRBV7-9
J gene: TRBJ2-2
D gene: NA
CDR3 protein: CASSPGDRILNTGELFF
CDR3 DNA: TGTGCCAGCAGCCCGGGGGACCGGATATTGAACACCGGGGAGCTGTTTTTT

clone size: NA
V gene: TRBV10-3
J gene: TRBJ2-1
D gene: TRBD2
CDR3 protein: CAISEVAGVLNEQFF
CDR3 DNA: TGTGCCATCAGTGAGGTAGCGGGAGTTTTGAATGAGCAGTTCTTC

clone size: NA
V gene: TRBV5-8
J gene: TRBJ1-3
D gene: TRBD1
CDR3 protein: CASSWDRGLGNTIYF
CDR3 DNA: TGTGCCAGCAGTTGGGACAGGGGGCTCGGAAACACCATATATTTT

clone size: NA
V gene: TRBV11-2
J gene: TRBJ2-7
D gene: NA
CDR3 protein: CASSVHGPGAETYEQYF
CDR3 DNA: TGTGCCAGCAGCGTACATGGTCCCGGAGCGGAAACCTACGAGCAGTACTTC

clone size: NA
V gene: TRBV5-1
J gene: TRBJ1-4
D gene: TRBD1
CDR3 protein: CASRPQTGPNEKLFF
CDR3 DNA: TGCGCCAGCAGGCCGCAGACAGGGCCTAATGAAAAACTGTTTTTT

clone size: few
V gene: TRBV21-1
J gene: TRBJ1-5
D gene: NA
CDR3 protein: CASSTRVNQPQHF
CDR3 DNA: TGTGCCAGCAGCACGCGAGTGAATCAGCCCCAGCATTTT

clone size: NA
V gene: TRBV7-9
J gene: TRBJ2-7
D gene: TRBD1
CDR3 protein: CASSFAGTGGFDF
CDR3 DNA: TGTGCCAGCAGCTTCGCGGGGACAGGGGGCTTTGACTTC

clone size: NA
V gene: TRBV5-4
J gene: TRBJ1-5
D gene: TRBD1
CDR3 protein: CASSTGGTGNQPQHF
CDR3 DNA: TGTGCCAGCAGTACAGGGGGCACGGGCAATCAGCCCCAGCATTTT

clone size: once
V gene: TRBV7-9
J gene: TRBJ2-5
D gene: NA
CDR3 protein: CASSLVLAGGKETQYF
CDR3 DNA: TGTGCCAGCAGCTTAGTTCTTGCAGGGGGGAAAGAGACCCAGTACTTC

clone size: NA
V gene: TRBV5-6
J gene: TRBJ2-3
D gene: TRBD1
CDR3 protein: CASTTDRGIADTQYF
CDR3 DNA: TGTGCCAGCACCACCGACAGGGGGATCGCAGATACGCAGTATTTT

clone size: NA
V gene: TRBV15
J gene: TRBJ1-5
D gene: TRBD1
CDR3 protein: CATSRKMTGGSQPQHF
CDR3 DNA: TGTGCCACCAGCAGAAAAATGACAGGGGGAAGTCAGCCCCAGCATTTT

clone size: few
V gene: TRBV12-5
J gene: TRBJ2-1
D gene: TRBD2
CDR3 protein: CASAKTSQSPVNEQFF
CDR3 DNA: TGTGCTAGTGCCAAGACTAGCCAATCCCCGGTCAATGAGCAGTTCTTC

clone size: NA
V gene: TRBV2
J gene: TRBJ2-1
D gene: TRBD2
CDR3 protein: CASSASGGRYYNEQFF
CDR3 DNA: TGTGCCAGCAGTGCCAGCGGGGGGCGATACTACAATGAGCAGTTCTTC

clone size: NA
V gene: TRBV4-1
J gene: TRBJ2-1
D gene: TRBD2
CDR3 protein: CASSRGLAGGVDEQFF
CDR3 DNA: TGCGCCAGCAGCCGGGGACTAGCGGGAGGGGTCGATGAGCAGTTCTTC

clone size: NA
V gene: TRBV4-1
J gene: TRBJ2-1
D gene: TRBD2
CDR3 protein: CASSQTTSGAQQFF
CDR3 DNA: TGCGCCAGCAGCCAGACGACTAGCGGGGCTCAGCAGTTCTTC

clone size: NA
V gene: TRBV28
J gene: TRBJ2-7
D gene: TRBD2
CDR3 protein: CASSSPGGSYEQYF
CDR3 DNA: TGTGCCAGCAGTTCCCCGGGGGGCTCCTACGAGCAGTACTTC